This TCR beta chain was documented in a study of blood T cell repertoires in COVID-19. Clones were sequenced by immunoSEQ multiplex PCR, and TCRdb holds only the in-frame ones, with some missing. The profile shows some 200,000 clones, around 86% of them singletons. Per the germline V gene, CDR1 is SGHTA and CDR2 is FQGTGA. V shed 3 bases, J shed 8 bases, and the junction held 12 bases outside the gene matches. This CDR3 comprises 16 residues. This TCR was recovered from a man aged 30 to 45 in a cohort exposed to, infected with or recovered from COVID-19 (not recorded which). The specimen was PBMCs or T cells enriched from blood (not recorded which). The chain is built from TRBV7-3 and TRBJ2-1; TRBD2 matches 8 bases. The CDR3 here is CASSFYGLAQLDEQFF. The CDR3, as DNA: TGTGCCAGCAGCTTTTACGGACTAGCCCAGTTGGATGAGCAGTTCTTC.